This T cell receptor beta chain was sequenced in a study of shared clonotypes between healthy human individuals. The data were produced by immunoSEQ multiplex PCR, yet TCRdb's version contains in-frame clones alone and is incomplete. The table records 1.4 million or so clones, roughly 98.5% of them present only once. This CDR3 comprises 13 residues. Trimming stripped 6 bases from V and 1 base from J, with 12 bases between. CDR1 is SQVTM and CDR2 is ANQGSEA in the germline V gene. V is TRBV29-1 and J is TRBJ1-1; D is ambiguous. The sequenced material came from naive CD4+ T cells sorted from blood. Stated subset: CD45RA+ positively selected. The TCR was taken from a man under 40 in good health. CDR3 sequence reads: CSVFTTGNTEAFF. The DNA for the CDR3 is TGCAGCGTCTTTACGACCGGGAACACTGAAGCTTTCTTT.